This paragraph covers one T cell receptor beta chain sequence. Its cognate antigen is unknown. Clones were sequenced by immunoSEQ multiplex PCR, and TCRdb holds only the in-frame ones, with some missing. This table holds about 29,000 clones, about nine tenths found once. The sample originates from a study of OX40 agonist ivuxolimab in advanced cancers. Across the whole study: The dose of intravenous ivuxolimab that patients received every 2 weeks ranged from 0.01 to 10 mg/kg. Those treated in dose escalation had hepatocellular carcinoma, melanoma, renal cell cancer or head and neck cancer.

Study conclusions and caveats: Undetermined was the antigen specificity of the expanded peripheral T cells. On average, CD8+ T cells showed a greater number of expanded clones than CD4+.

The CDR3 loop spans 15 amino acids. J lost 1 base, V lost 0 bases, and 1 base had no gene match. Germline-derived CDR1 and CDR2 are MRHNA and SNTAGT. This sample comprised CD4+ or CD8+ T cells sorted from blood, obtained in a trial of the OX40 agonist ivuxolimab. This receptor was taken from an adult with an advanced solid tumor such as melanoma, head and neck, liver or kidney cancer. V gene TRBV6-4 combines with J gene TRBJ2-3; TRBD2 agrees at 7 bases. The CDR3 reads CASSDSREGTDTQYF. CDR3 in DNA: TGTGCCAGCAGTGACTCTCGGGAGGGCACAGATACGCAGTATTTT.